This is a list of T cell receptor beta chains from one sample in a study of T cell changes during pregnancy in multiple sclerosis. Only in-frame clones appear in the TCRdb table, and some are missing; sequencing was by immunoSEQ multiplex PCR. Of some 29,000 clones in the sample, about 91% were seen once. The sample in question was CD8+ T cells from peripheral blood mononuclear cells, obtained before pregnancy. The receptor source for this set is a female donor with multiple sclerosis, enrolled in a pregnancy study. Both conserved end residues are part of each CDR3. D genes are given only for firm matches. Clone size appears in some rows only: once, few, many, or a class for an expanded clone.

D gene	J gene	V gene	clone size	CDR3 protein	CDR3 DNA
.	TRBJ2-1	TRBV30	.	CAWSVTSYNEQFF	TGTGCCTGGAGTGTAACGAGCTACAATGAGCAGTTCTTC
TRBD2	TRBJ2-1	TRBV9	.	CASSVRTSQPHNEQFF	TGTGCCAGCAGCGTAAGGACTAGCCAGCCCCACAATGAGCAGTTCTTC
TRBD2	TRBJ2-3	TRBV5-5	.	CASSLGLAGVTDTQYF	TGTGCCAGCAGCTTGGGGCTAGCGGGGGTCACAGATACGCAGTATTTT
TRBD2	TRBJ2-2	TRBV4-2	.	CASSQGSSSGNLDTGELFF	TGTGCCAGCAGCCAAGGATCCTCTAGCGGGAATCTGGACACCGGGGAGCTGTTTTTT
.	TRBJ2-2	TRBV7-2	.	CASSSTGELFF	TGTGCCAGCAGCTCGACCGGGGAGCTGTTTTTT
TRBD1	TRBJ1-2	TRBV6-4	.	CASSDSEGAGGYTF	TGTGCCAGCAGTGACTCGGAGGGGGCGGGCGGCTACACCTTC
.	TRBJ2-5	TRBV7-3	.	CASSLSGDGETQYF	TGTGCCAGCAGCTTATCGGGGGATGGGGAGACCCAGTACTTC
TRBD2	TRBJ2-5	TRBV2	.	CASSERVAGGQETQYF	TGTGCCAGCAGTGAAAGGGTAGCGGGAGGGCAAGAGACCCAGTACTTC
TRBD1	TRBJ1-6	TRBV7-8	few	CASSSSLQGSDSPLHF	TGTGCCAGCAGCTCGTCATTACAGGGGTCGGATTCACCCCTCCACTTT
.	TRBJ2-5	TRBV19	.	CASSIGSSTQETQYF	TGTGCCAGTAGTATAGGTTCTAGTACCCAAGAGACCCAGTACTTC
.	TRBJ2-1	TRBV15	.	CATSRGGRASYNEQFF	TGTGCCACCAGCAGGGGCGGCAGGGCGTCCTACAATGAGCAGTTCTTC
.	TRBJ2-3	TRBV7-9	.	CASSQTDTQYF	TGTGCCAGCTCCCAGACAGATACGCAGTATTTT
TRBD2	TRBJ2-1	TRBV27	.	CASSLSGTSGTYNEQFF	TGTGCCAGCAGTTTATCTGGGACTAGCGGGACATACAATGAGCAGTTCTTC
.	TRBJ2-2	TRBV27	few	CASSLWQGHGELFF	TGTGCCAGCAGTTTATGGCAGGGGCACGGGGAGCTGTTTTTT
.	TRBJ2-6	TRBV30	.	CAWSATGILVSGANVLTF	TGTGCCTGGAGTGCGACAGGAATTCTGGTCTCTGGGGCCAACGTCCTGACTTTC
.	TRBJ1-1	TRBV30	few	CAWSETGKNTEAFF	TGTGCCTGGAGTGAGACAGGAAAGAACACTGAAGCTTTCTTT
TRBD2	TRBJ2-7	TRBV6-6	.	CASSYPPASGSYEQYF	TGTGCCAGCAGTTACCCCCCGGCTAGCGGGAGTTACGAGCAGTACTTC
.	TRBJ1-2	TRBV6-6	.	CASSYSMSQSDGYTF	TGTGCCAGCAGTTACTCGATGTCACAGTCGGATGGCTACACCTTC
TRBD2	TRBJ2-3	TRBV11-2	.	CASSLPGGLAGSTDTQYF	TGTGCCAGCAGCCTCCCCGGCGGGCTAGCGGGGTCCACAGATACGCAGTATTTT
TRBD2	TRBJ2-1	TRBV2	.	CASSETWTSGGVDEQFF	TGTGCCAGCAGCGAGACATGGACTAGCGGGGGTGTGGATGAGCAGTTCTTC
TRBD2	TRBJ2-7	TRBV7-6	.	CATSQSSGEIYEQYF	TGTGCCACTAGCCAAAGCAGCGGGGAAATTTACGAGCAGTACTTC
.	TRBJ2-1	TRBV5-6	.	CASSPSYNEQFF	TGTGCCAGCAGCCCTTCCTACAATGAGCAGTTCTTC
.	TRBJ2-5	TRBV7-3	.	CASSLGSGGETQYF	TGTGCCAGCAGCTTAGGTAGCGGAGGGGAGACCCAGTACTTC
.	TRBJ1-2	TRBV5-1	few	CASKGSGDHGYTF	TGCGCCAGCAAGGGGTCTGGGGATCATGGCTACACCTTC
.	TRBJ2-1	TRBV10-3	.	CAISEPQQEINEQFF	TGTGCCATCAGTGAGCCCCAGCAGGAAATCAATGAGCAGTTCTTC
.	TRBJ2-3	TRBV6-4	.	CASSDGRSSGSTDTQYF	TGTGCCAGCAGTGACGGGAGATCCAGCGGGTCGACAGATACGCAGTATTTT
.	TRBJ2-3	TRBV19	.	CASSIGTSPSTDTQYF	TGTGCCAGTAGTATAGGCACTTCTCCGAGCACAGATACGCAGTATTTT
.	TRBJ1-5	TRBV6-4	.	CASSDSADQPQHF	TGTGCCAGCAGTGACTCAGCGGATCAGCCCCAGCATTTT
TRBD1	TRBJ2-5	TRBV4-3	.	CASSQRDRGETQYF	TGCGCCAGCAGCCAACGAGACAGGGGAGAGACCCAGTACTTC
.	TRBJ1-1	TRBV4-1	.	CASSQATGNTEAFF	TGCGCCAGCAGCCAAGCGACTGGGAACACTGAAGCTTTCTTT